This passage covers 30 T cell receptor beta chains from one sample sequenced in a study of blood T cells in healthy people across ages. Through a sample-barcoded 5' primer and a J-beta primer mix, a second PCR was run for roughly 6 to 12 cycles. TCRdb reprocessed the 5' RACE reads with MiXCR, giving one entry per CDR3 protein. The table shows fewer than 1,200,000 distinct CDR3 sequences, with approximately 25% occurring only once. The same data also went into a second study, on T cells of mothers and their children.

What was sequenced was blood. The source of these receptors is a girl aged 2-10 years in good health.

The chain couples TRBV3-1 to TRBJ1-2; 8 bases fit TRBD1. The V gene's germline CDR1 is LGHDT and CDR2 YNNKEL (reference sequence). The CDR3 consists of 18 residues. The trim removed 1 base at V and 4 bases at J, leaving 14 bases unmatched. The CDR3: CASSQGQTWTGYTYGYTF. CDR3 sequence (DNA): TGTGCCAGCAGCCAAGGCCAGACGTGGACAGGGTACACCTATGGCTACACCTTC. Using reference TRBV3-1 and TRBJ1-2 for the parts outside the CDR3, the full variable domain is DTAVSQTPKYLVTQMGNDKSIKCEQNLGHDTMYWYKQDSKKFLKIMFSYNNKELIINETVPNRFSPKSPDKAHLNLHINSLELGDSAVYFCASSQGQTWTGYTYGYTFGSGTRLTVV.

This chain joins TRBV29-1 and TRBJ2-5; 10 bases are shared with TRBD2. The J call is doubtful: the DNA matches TRBJ2-7 better. Germline V gene sequence: CDR1 SQVTM, CDR2 ANQGSEA. CDR3 size: 14 residues. CDR3 sequence (DNA): TGCAGCGTTCGGACTAGCGGTAGCTCCTACGAGCAGTACTTC. Protein sequence: CSVRTSGSSYEQYF.

J is TRBJ2-3 and V is TRBV6-1; 8 bases line up with TRBD2. CDR1 and CDR2 (germline): MNHNS, SASEGT. The CDR3 runs 16 residues. V was clipped by 2 bases and J by 2 bases; unmatched bases: 6. This chain's CDR3 is CASSELASGPTDTQYF. The CDR3 DNA is TGTGCCAGCAGTGAATTGGCTAGCGGGCCCACAGATACGCAGTATTTT.

A few counts support this clonotype. The V call is TRBV20-1, the J call TRBJ2-2, with 12 bases fitting TRBD2. CDR1 and CDR2 from the germline V gene are DFQATT and SNEGSKA (reference sequence). The CDR3 extends over 16 amino acids. Losses at the gene ends were 2 bases for V and 6 bases for J; bases not matched to a gene: 7. The CDR3 region is CSARPLAGGNPGELFF. CDR3 bases: TGCAGTGCTAGACCTCTAGCGGGAGGGAATCCCGGGGAGCTGTTTTTT.

The chain is built from TRBV7-6 and TRBJ1-6, with D perhaps TRBD1 (6 bases). V was cut by 1 base and J by 7 bases, with 14 bases left in between. The germline V gene has CDR1 SGHVS and CDR2 FNYEAQ. The length of the CDR3 is 16 residues. The CDR3 DNA reads TGTGCCAGCAGCTTAGAATTCGCGGGGGCGAATTCACCCCTCCACTTT. Amino acid sequence: CASSLEFAGANSPLHF.

This chain links TRBV10-3 with TRBJ2-7; 9 nucleotides line up with TRBD1. Per the germline V gene, CDR1 is ENHRY and CDR2 is SYGVKD. V dropped 6 bases and J dropped 7; count of bases not matched to a gene: 10. The CDR3 length is 14 residues. The CDR3 nucleotides read TGTGCCATCAGACCGGGACAGGGCTCTTTGGAGCAGTACTTC. Amino acid sequence: CAIRPGQGSLEQYF.

This clonotype has only a few counts. The rearrangement joins TRBV28 to TRBJ2-4; D is unresolved. Germline CDR1 MDHEN, CDR2 SYDVKM. The V and J ends lost 5 bases and 1 base respectively, with 15 bases between them. The CDR3 length is 16 residues. The CDR3 spells CASSQTGLLAKNIQYF. CDR3 bases: TGTGCCAGCAGTCAGACTGGCTTATTGGCCAAAAACATTCAGTACTTC. The whole variable domain, filled in from reference TRBV28 and TRBJ2-4, reads DVKVTQSSRYLVKRTGEKVFLECVQDMDHENMFWYRQDPGLGLRLIYFSYDVKMKEKGDIPEGYSVSREKKERFSLILESASTNQTSMYLCASSQTGLLAKNIQYFGAGTRLSVL.

This rearrangement joins TRBV2 to TRBJ2-3; a possible D gene is TRBD2 (6 bases). The CDR3 runs to 13 residues. Per germline, CDR1 SNHLY and CDR2 FYNNEI. Trimming removed 8 bases at V and 3 bases at J, with 12 bases between. CDR3 nucleotide sequence: TGTGCCAGCGGGAGGAGGGCTACAGATACGCAGTATTTT. It translates to CASGRRATDTQYF. The full variable domain, completed using reference TRBV2 and TRBJ2-3, is EPEVTQTPSHQVTQMGQEVILRCVPISNHLYFYWYRQILGQKVEFLVSFYNNEISEKSEIFDDQFSVERPDGSNFTLKIRSTKLEDSAMYFCASGRRATDTQYFGPGTRLTVL.

This clonotype showed up just a few times. This rearrangement joins TRBV7-2 to TRBJ1-2; TRBD1 is a possible D gene (6 bases). V was shortened by 3 bases and J by 2 bases, with 7 bases between the two germline ends. The CDR3 extends over 13 amino acids. Germline lookup yields CDR1 SGHTA and CDR2 FQGNSA. The CDR3 loop is CASSFDRNYGYTF. The CDR3 DNA is TGTGCCAGCAGCTTTGACAGGAACTATGGCTACACCTTC.

V usage is TRBV11-2 and J usage is TRBJ2-6; D possibly corresponds to TRBD1 (6 bases). This CDR3 spans 17 amino acids. V was clipped by 1 base and J by 2 bases, with 12 bases between them. Germline CDR1 and CDR2: SGHAT and FQNNGV. CDR3 sequence reads: CASSLVPGTTGANVLTF. The CDR3 DNA sequence: TGTGCCAGCAGCTTAGTACCCGGGACAACTGGGGCCAACGTCCTGACTTTC.

This clonotype showed up just a few times. The chain couples TRBV2 to TRBJ1-5, with TRBD1 identical over 10 bases. The CDR3 length is 15 residues. The trim removed 6 bases at V and 3 bases at J, leaving 5 bases unmatched. Germline V gene data show CDR1 as SNHLY and CDR2 as FYNNEI. The CDR3 region has the DNA TGTGCCAGCAGGGGGGGACAGGGGTTCAATCAGCCCCAGCATTTT. It translates to CASRGGQGFNQPQHF.

The V gene is TRBV20-1, the J gene TRBJ2-5, with 7 bases that match TRBD2. The end of the DNA aligns better with TRBJ2-7, so the J call may be wrong. Germline V gives CDR1 DFQATT, CDR2 SNEGSKA (reference sequence). CDR3 length: 13 residues. The CDR3 DNA reads TGCAGTGCTCAAAGCGGGGATACCTACGAGCAGTACTTC. Protein: CSAQSGDTYEQYF.

The chain is built from TRBV14 and TRBJ2-1, with D perhaps given as TRBD1 or TRBD2 (5 bases each). The germline V gene has CDR1 SGHDN and CDR2 FVKESK. V lost 8 bases, J lost 6 bases, and 11 bases lay in between. The CDR3 sequence is 12 residues long. CDR3 nucleotides: TGTGCCAGCGGGACGGGGTTCAATGAGCAGTTCTTC. This translates into CASGTGFNEQFF.

This clonotype was counted only a few times. The chain joins TRBV10-3 to TRBJ2-1, with 11 bases aligning to TRBD2. Germline V gives CDR1 ENHRY, CDR2 SYGVKD. The CDR3 contains 18 residues. Losses at the gene ends were 1 base for V and 0 bases for J; bases not matched to a gene: 5. CDR3 sequence (DNA): TGTGCCATCAGTGAGTTCGGGACTAGCGGAAGCTCCTACAATGAGCAGTTCTTC. Translation: CAISEFGTSGSSYNEQFF.

Only a few counts were recorded for this clonotype. The V call is TRBV3-1, the J call TRBJ2-7; D remains unclear. V was cut by 4 bases and J by 4 bases, with 17 bases left in between. This CDR3 has 15 amino acids. Germline V lookup: CDR1 LGHDT, CDR2 YNNKEL (reference sequence). This CDR3 is CASSLYEAPGYEQYF. DNA for the CDR3: TGTGCCAGCAGCCTCTACGAAGCCCCCGGATACGAGCAGTACTTC.

The genes are TRBV3-1 and TRBJ2-5, with 10 bases aligning to TRBD1. V was pared by 5 bases and J by 3 bases, with 3 bases of the junction left unmatched. This CDR3 region has 14 residues. Germline loops: CDR1 LGHDT, CDR2 YNNKEL (reference sequence). CDR3 sequence (DNA): TGTGCCAGCAGCGAGGACAGGGGGGAAGAGACCCAGTACTTC. It encodes CASSEDRGEETQYF.

This clonotype was recorded once. The gene calls are TRBV20-1 and TRBJ2-1; TRBD1 agrees at 10 bases. Looked up from germline, CDR1 is DFQATT and CDR2 is SNEGSKA (reference sequence). The CDR3 totals 17 residues. V was pared by 6 bases and J by 2 bases, with 13 bases of the junction left unmatched. In nucleotides, the CDR3 is TGCAGTGCCACAACCGGGACAGGGGCCCGAGCCTACAATGAGCAGTTCTTC. This sequence encodes CSATTGTGARAYNEQFF.

This sequence joins TRBV7-3 and TRBJ1-1; no reliable D call. The germline V gene has CDR1 SGHTA and CDR2 FQGTGA. The CDR3 totals 13 residues. V lost 4 bases to trimming and J lost 8 bases, with 14 bases between them. CDR3 DNA sequence: TGTGCCAGCAGCTCTCACCTTGGTGGGGAAGCTTTCTTT. It is translated as CASSSHLGGEAFF.

This clonotype was picked up a small number of times. The chain carries TRBV6-1 and TRBJ1-1; the D is unclear. Germline V lookup: CDR1 MNHNS, CDR2 SASEGT. CDR3 length: 13 amino acids. Trimming left V 3 bases short and J 5 bases short, with 10 bases between. CDR3 residues: CASSDWPATEAFF. The CDR3 nucleotides read TGTGCCAGCAGTGATTGGCCGGCGACTGAAGCTTTCTTT.

The sample holds one count of this clonotype. A much larger clone lies a single base off, so this may be a read error. The conserved phenylalanine or tryptophan is not found at the CDR3 terminus, so this likely reflects a read error. The V gene is TRBV29-1, the J gene TRBJ2-5, with a possible D match to TRBD2 (5 bases). Germline V CDR1 and CDR2: SQVTM, ANQGSEA. V was clipped by 0 bases and J by 5 bases, with 13 bases between them. The CDR3 extends over 14 amino acids. CDR3 region: CSVEDGVRMETQYL. The CDR3 nucleotides are TGCAGCGTTGAAGACGGGGTGAGAATGGAGACCCAGTACCTC.

CDR3 sequence (DNA): TGTGCCAGCAGTTTAAACTACATCATCTCTGGGGCCAACGTCCTGACTTTC. Protein sequence: CASSLNYIISGANVLTF. J is TRBJ2-6 and V is TRBV12-3 or TRBV12-4, with D unclear. This CDR3 is 17 amino acids long. V was pared by 2 bases and J by 0 bases, with 11 bases between.

This chain joins TRBV16 and TRBJ1-5, with 7 bases matching TRBD1. The trim removed 3 bases at V and 10 bases at J, leaving 9 bases unmatched. Germline-derived CDR1 and CDR2 are KGHSY and FQNENV. The CDR3 loop spans 14 amino acids. The CDR3 sequence: CASSQPGTVRPQHF. In nucleotides, the CDR3 is TGTGCCAGCAGCCAGCCCGGGACAGTCCGTCCCCAGCATTTT.

This clonotype was seen a handful of times. The chain links TRBV9 to TRBJ2-1, with D possibly being TRBD2 (6 bases). Per the germline V gene, CDR1 is SGDLS and CDR2 is YYNGEE. CDR3 size: 16 residues. V lost 3 bases to trimming and J lost 0 bases, with 13 bases between them. The CDR3 spells CASSEAGTGSYNEQFF. The CDR3, as DNA: TGTGCCAGCAGCGAGGCCGGGACTGGCTCCTACAATGAGCAGTTCTTC.

V gene TRBV19 combines with J gene TRBJ1-4; D remains unclear. CDR1 is LNHDA and CDR2 is SQIVND in the germline V gene (reference sequence). V was clipped by 1 base and J by 0 bases, with 12 bases between them. CDR3 length: 17 residues. This CDR3 is CASSIVEGVSTNEKLFF. In nucleotides, the CDR3 is TGTGCCAGTAGTATAGTCGAGGGAGTCTCAACTAATGAAAAACTGTTTTTT.

The chain recombines TRBV29-1 with TRBJ2-5; unclear D gene. There are 12 residues in the CDR3. V was trimmed by 4 bases and J by 4 bases, leaving 10 bases between them. Germline V gene data show CDR1 as SQVTM and CDR2 as ANQGSEA. The DNA for the CDR3 is TGCAGCGTTGCGTCCAGCTTAGAGACCCAGTACTTC. Residues: CSVASSLETQYF.

This clonotype was seen a few times. This chain uses TRBV7-2 with TRBJ1-1; unclear D gene. The V gene's germline CDR1 is SGHTA and CDR2 FQGNSA. V was cut by 5 bases and J by 5 bases, with 18 bases left in between. The CDR3 consists of 15 residues. CDR3 nucleotides: TGTGCCAGCAGCCCGTCGGTCCAGTGGGGAACTGAAGCTTTCTTT. Translating it yields CASSPSVQWGTEAFF.

This clonotype was counted between two and nine times. The chain links TRBV16 to TRBJ2-5; 7 positions match TRBD2. This CDR3 region has 17 residues. Germline V gene lookup returns CDR1 KGHSY and CDR2 FQNENV. Trimming removed 0 bases from V and 2 bases from J; junction bases left unmatched: 9. DNA for the CDR3: TGTGCCAGCAGCCAATCTTTGGCTAGCGGTACACAAGAGACCCAGTACTTC. It codes for CASSQSLASGTQETQYF. Supplemented by reference TRBV16 and TRBJ2-5, the full variable domain reads GEEVAQTPKHLVRGEGQKAKLYCAPIKGHSYVFWYQQVLKNEFKFLISFQNENVFDETGMPKERFSAKCLPNSPCSLEIQATKLEDSAVYFCASSQSLASGTQETQYFGPGTRLLVL.

Here the CDR3 DNA reads TGTGCCAGCAGCTTAGTGGGGGAGGTATCCTACGAGCAGTACTTC. This encodes CASSLVGEVSYEQYF. The chain recombines TRBV11-1 with TRBJ2-7; D might be TRBD2 (6 bases). CDR1 SGHAT and CDR2 FQDESV come from the germline V gene (reference sequence). CDR3 length: 15 amino acids. V was pared by 1 base and J by 1 base, with 11 bases between.

This clonotype was detected only a few times. The chain joins TRBV5-1 to TRBJ1-4; D unclear. V was pared by 4 bases and J by 10 bases, with 14 bases between. This CDR3 is built from 13 residues. Germline CDR1 and CDR2: SGHRS and YFSETQ. The CDR3 coding sequence is TGCGCCAGCAGCCCGGGGATGGCCGGAAAACTGTTTTTT. Protein: CASSPGMAGKLFF.

The gene calls are TRBV6-2 or TRBV6-3 and TRBJ2-5, with 9 positions matching TRBD2. The closer fit of TRBJ2-7 to the DNA end suggests the J call may be wrong. CDR1 is MNHEY, CDR2 SVGEGT, per germline. This CDR3 region has 17 residues. CDR3 region: CASSERRGGPLQGEQYF. The CDR3 nucleotides read TGTGCCAGCTCGGAAAGGCGGGGGGGCCCACTTCAAGGCGAGCAGTACTTC.